This T cell receptor beta chain was profiled in a study of CD8 T cells in Susac syndrome. Study-level information: Susac syndrome patients were untreated, on corticosteroids with some adding intravenous immunoglobulin, or on intravenous immunoglobulin only.

Per the germline V gene, CDR1 is LNHDA and CDR2 is SQIVND (reference sequence). V was trimmed by 4 bases and J by 5 bases, leaving 11 bases between them. CDR3 length: 13 amino acids. FACS enriched CD8+ TEMRA cells, while bulk CD8+ and CD4+ were negatively isolated. A quantity of roughly 0.5 to 1 ug RNA underwent reverse transcription using random hexamers. The method of amplification for TCR beta CDR3 was immunoSEQ multiplex PCR, covering 54 Vbeta and 13 Jbeta. Each CDR3 protein gets one entry after TCRdb re-called the immunoSEQ multiplex PCR reads with MiXCR. The sample includes about 180,000 distinct CDR3 sequences, over 90% seen only once; the top ten take 0.085% to 0.1%.

The sequence came from a human donor with Susac syndrome. This chain connects TRBV19 to TRBJ1-2, with a tentative D call TRBD1 (6 bases). The sequenced sample consisted of CD4+ T cells from PBMCs. The CDR3 protein is CASSTDQGYGYTF. The CDR3 DNA sequence: TGTGCCAGTAGTACCGATCAGGGGTATGGCTACACCTTC.